This T cell receptor beta chain was captured in a study of radiation and T cells in renal cell carcinoma. Sequencing used immunoSEQ multiplex PCR; TCRdb keeps in-frame clones, though not all of them. The table has roughly 120,000 clones, about four fifths seen once. The CDR3 sequence is 16 residues long. The germline gives CDR1 MRHNA, CDR2 SNTAGT. J lost 1 base, V lost 6 bases, and 11 bases had no gene match. Time point defined: baseline pretreatment blood. Treatment defined: 15 Gy SBRT to primary tumor, nephrectomy 4 weeks later. The sequences come from blood, collected from a patient whose treatment included radiotherapy and nephrectomy. The TCR comes from a woman between 55 and 75 years old with renal cell carcinoma. V usage is TRBV6-4 and J usage is TRBJ1-1; 7 nucleotides match TRBD1. CDR3 DNA: TGTGCCAGCAGACGGGACAGAGACTCGCGGAACACTGAAGCTTTCTTT. Translation gives CASRRDRDSRNTEAFF.